The clone carrying this T cell receptor (beta chain) was observed many times. Its target is not known. The CDR3 runs 12 residues. Between the trimmed V and J ends, which lost 6 bases and 13 bases, there was a span of 21 bases. The germline gives CDR1 SQVTM, CDR2 ANQGSEA. This entry belongs to a study of T-cell reconstitution after alpha-beta-depleted transplantation in children. Broader study findings: The study traced high day-60 TCRbeta diversity in some patients to surviving recipient T cells and thymic progenitors. About two months after transplant, alpha-beta T cells reportedly came from several hundred expanded graft clones. At one year after transplant, newly produced T cells mostly accounted for T-cell counts and diversity.

TCRbeta library construction was performed incorporating unique molecular identifiers. TCRdb re-called the PCR reads through MiXCR, storing one row per CDR3 protein. Of approximately 97,000 distinct CDR3 sequences in the sample, approximately 5.4% were seen once. The chain combines TRBV29-1 with TRBJ1-2, with D unclear. Sequencing was performed on PBMCs, mostly from graft donor cells, taken 60 days after TCRalphabeta/CD19-depleted stem cell transplant. The TCR sequence derives from a female patient aged 2 to 10 who had a stem cell transplant for Fanconi anemia, so the T cells may come from the graft donor. The DNA of the CDR3 is TGCAGCGTCGACGTTGGACCGAGCCTTCCCACCTTC. This gives the protein CSVDVGPSLPTF.